Below, one T cell receptor (beta chain) is given with its context. Method: immunoSEQ multiplex PCR; TCRdb's copy keeps in-frame clones and lacks some. The sample shows 110,000 to 150,000 clones, about 89% of them seen only once. This entry belongs to a study of control samples from healthy donors and cancer patients. This CDR3 region has 12 residues. Trimming removed 2 bases from V and 0 bases from J, with 2 bases in between. Germline V gives CDR1 SGHTA, CDR2 FQGNSA. The chain uses TRBV7-2 and TRBJ2-7, with D unclear. The sequenced sample consisted of blood. This TCR came from a man younger than 35 in good health. This chain's CDR3 is CASSLSSYEQYF. In DNA, the CDR3 is TGTGCCAGCAGCTTATCCTCCTACGAGCAGTACTTC.